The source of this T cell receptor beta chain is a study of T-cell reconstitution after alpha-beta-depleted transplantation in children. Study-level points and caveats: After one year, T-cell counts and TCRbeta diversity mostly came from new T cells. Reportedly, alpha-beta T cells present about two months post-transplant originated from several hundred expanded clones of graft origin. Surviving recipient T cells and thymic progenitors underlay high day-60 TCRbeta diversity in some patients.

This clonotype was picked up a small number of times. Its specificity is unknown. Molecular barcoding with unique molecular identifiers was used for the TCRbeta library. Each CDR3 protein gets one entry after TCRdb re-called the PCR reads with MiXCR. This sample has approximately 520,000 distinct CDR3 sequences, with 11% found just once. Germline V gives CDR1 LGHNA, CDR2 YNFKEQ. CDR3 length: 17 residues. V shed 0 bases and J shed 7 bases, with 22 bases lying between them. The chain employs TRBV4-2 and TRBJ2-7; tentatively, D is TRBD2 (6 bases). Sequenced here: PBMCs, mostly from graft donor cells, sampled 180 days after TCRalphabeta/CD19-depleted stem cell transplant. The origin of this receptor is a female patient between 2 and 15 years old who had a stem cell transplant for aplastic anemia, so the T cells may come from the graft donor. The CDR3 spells CASSQDYVALLAWEQYF. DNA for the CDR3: TGTGCCAGCAGCCAAGATTACGTAGCGTTACTAGCCTGGGAGCAGTACTTC.